A single sample gave rise to the 14 T cell receptor beta chains below, sequenced in a study of memory CD4+ T cells and cytomegalovirus serostatus. The sort gate was single viable CD3+CD4+CD8-CD45RO+ cells for memory CD4+ T cells. Sequenced by immunoSEQ multiplex PCR; TCRdb stores in-frame clones only, minus some. The table records some 66,000 clones, about 75% of them present only once. The sequencing input was memory CD4+ T cells from blood. The receptors were gathered from an adult in good health and CMV-seropositive.

The chain is built from TRBV28 and TRBJ1-5; tentative D call: TRBD1 (6 bases). Germline values: CDR1 MDHEN, CDR2 SYDVKM. Trimming took off 7 bases at V and 0 bases at J, with 25 bases between the two ends. This CDR3 has 19 amino acids. CDR3 nucleotide sequence: TGTGCCAGCACTAACCTCAGGGGTAAAACCTCCAATAGCAATCAGCCCCAGCATTTT. It translates to CASTNLRGKTSNSNQPQHF.

This clone has only one observation. This rearrangement joins TRBV7-9 to TRBJ2-7; maybe TRBD2 (5 bases). Trimming took 0 bases from V and 5 from J, leaving 11 bases between them. The CDR3 extends over 14 amino acids. CDR1 and CDR2 (germline): SEHNR, FQNEAQ (reference sequence). CDR3 protein: CASSLAGVGHEQYF. Here the CDR3 DNA reads TGTGCCAGCAGCTTAGCGGGAGTCGGGCACGAGCAGTACTTC. Filled out from reference TRBV7-9 and TRBJ2-7, the complete variable domain reads DTGVSQNPRHKITKRGQNVTFRCDPISEHNRLYWYRQTLGQGPEFLTYFQNEAQLEKSRLLSDRFSAERPKGSFSTLEIQRTEQGDSAMYLCASSLAGVGHEQYFGPGTRLTVT.

The genes are TRBV5-1 and TRBJ1-3, with D unresolved. Germline CDR1 SGHRS, CDR2 YFSETQ. The CDR3 contains 13 residues. The V and J ends lost 2 bases and 4 bases respectively, with 7 bases between them. The CDR3 DNA reads as TGCGCCAGCAGCTTCACAGTCGGAAACACCATATATTTT. This gives the protein CASSFTVGNTIYF.

This chain joins TRBV29-1 and TRBJ1-2; 7 bases line up with TRBD1. In germline, CDR1 is SQVTM, CDR2 ANQGSEA. J gave up 1 base and V 3 bases, and 5 bases lay outside the gene matches. The CDR3 contains 14 residues. The CDR3 DNA follows: TGCAGCGTTGAGGCCCAGGGGGTTAACTATGGCTACACCTTC. The encoded protein is CSVEAQGVNYGYTF.

The chain links TRBV4-2 to TRBJ2-2, with D tentatively TRBD2 (6 bases). Between the trimmed V and J ends, which lost 4 bases and 3 bases, there was a span of 15 bases. CDR1 is LGHNA, CDR2 YNFKEQ, per germline. The CDR3 has 16 residues. The CDR3 DNA follows: TGTGCCAGCAGCCGCACCGGGACTGGTGACACCGGGGAGCTGTTTTTT. As protein: CASSRTGTGDTGELFF.

The chain recombines TRBV5-1 with TRBJ2-6; D possibly matches TRBD1 or TRBD2 (5 bases each). V lost 4 bases, J lost 2 bases, and 13 bases lay in between. The CDR3 covers 16 residues. Germline assignment: CDR1 SGHRS and CDR2 YFSETQ. The CDR3 spells CASSPQGDPGANVLTF. In DNA form, the CDR3 reads TGCGCCAGCAGCCCCCAAGGGGACCCTGGGGCCAACGTCCTGACTTTC. Drawing the rest from reference TRBV5-1 and TRBJ2-6, the complete variable domain is KAGVTQTPRYLIKTRGQQVTLSCSPISGHRSVSWYQQTPGQGLQFLFEYFSETQRNKGNFPGRFSGRQFSNSRSEMNVSTLELGDSALYLCASSPQGDPGANVLTFGAGSRLTVL.

This clone was detected once. This sequence joins TRBV19 and TRBJ2-1; possibly TRBD1 for D (5 bases). The germline V gene encodes CDR1 LNHDA and CDR2 SQIVND (reference sequence). The CDR3 is made up of 12 amino acids. Deletions cut 3 bases from V and 8 bases from J, with 8 bases between. The CDR3 reads CASSMGQDEQFF. DNA of the CDR3: TGTGCCAGTAGTATGGGGCAGGATGAGCAGTTCTTC. The variable domain in full, completed from reference TRBV19 and TRBJ2-1, reads DGGITQSPKYLFRKEGQNVTLSCEQNLNHDAMYWYRQDPGQGLRLIYYSQIVNDFQKGDIAEGYSVSREKKESFPLTVTSAQKNPTAFYLCASSMGQDEQFFGPGTRLTVL.

In this sample, this clone turned up once. J is TRBJ2-3 and V is TRBV13, with 10 bases identical to TRBD1. The CDR3 extends over 16 amino acids. Per the germline V gene, CDR1 is PRHDT and CDR2 is FYEKMQ (reference sequence). V gave up 3 bases and J gave up 1 base; unmatched junction bases: 4. CDR3 sequence reads: CASSLSGTGGTDTQYF. The CDR3, as DNA: TGTGCCAGCAGCTTGTCCGGGACAGGGGGCACAGATACGCAGTATTTT.

The rearrangement joins TRBV18 to TRBJ2-7; D is uncertain. The CDR3 runs to 15 residues. The germline V gene has CDR1 KGHSH and CDR2 LQKENI. Trimming cost V 1 base and J 2 bases, with 12 bases left between them. The CDR3 nucleotides read TGTGCCAGCTCACCACGGTTAGCCACCACCTACGAGCAGTACTTC. This translates into CASSPRLATTYEQYF.

The CDR3 here is CASSSAPLEQFF. CDR3 bases: TGTGCCAGCAGTTCCGCCCCCCTGGAGCAGTTCTTC. The chain employs TRBV27 and TRBJ2-1; D remains ambiguous. The length of the CDR3 is 12 residues. The ends were cut back, 4 bases at V and 10 bases at J, with 11 bases in the middle. Germline assignment: CDR1 MNHEY and CDR2 SMNVEV (reference sequence).

This chain connects TRBV27 to TRBJ1-5; 11 bases fit TRBD1. Trimming took 5 bases from V and 7 from J; bases not matched to a gene: 7. CDR1 is MNHEY and CDR2 is SMNVEV in the germline V gene (reference sequence). This CDR3 is built from 15 residues. CDR3 nucleotide sequence: TGTGCCAGCAGTCCCCTGGACAGGGGGCAACAGCCCCAGCATTTT. Encoded protein: CASSPLDRGQQPQHF.

The chain uses TRBV7-9 and TRBJ2-5; 8 bases are shared with TRBD1. J lost 1 base, V lost 6 bases, and 4 bases had no gene match. This CDR3 spans 14 amino acids. Per germline, CDR1 SEHNR and CDR2 FQNEAQ (reference sequence). DNA for the CDR3: TGTGCCAGCAGATCCAGGGGGCCCCAAGAGACCCAGTACTTC. Translated: CASRSRGPQETQYF.

The rearrangement links TRBV19 to TRBJ1-1; 7 nucleotides align to TRBD1. V trimming: 5 bases; J trimming: 3 bases; junction bases outside the gene matches: 6. Germline assignment: CDR1 LNHDA and CDR2 SQIVND (reference sequence). The CDR3 length is 14 residues. CDR3: CASSSDRADTEAFF. CDR3 DNA sequence: TGTGCCAGTAGTTCCGACAGGGCTGACACTGAAGCTTTCTTT.

Concerning this clone itself: The sample has other DNA sequences that encode this CDR3 too. CDR3 region: CSVVLGYEQYF. DNA of the CDR3: TGCAGCGTTGTACTAGGATACGAGCAGTACTTC. The chain carries TRBV29-1 and TRBJ2-7; D perhaps matches TRBD2 (5 bases). Germline V gives CDR1 SQVTM, CDR2 ANQGSEA. V was pared by 4 bases and J by 4 bases, with 8 bases between. The CDR3 consists of 11 residues.